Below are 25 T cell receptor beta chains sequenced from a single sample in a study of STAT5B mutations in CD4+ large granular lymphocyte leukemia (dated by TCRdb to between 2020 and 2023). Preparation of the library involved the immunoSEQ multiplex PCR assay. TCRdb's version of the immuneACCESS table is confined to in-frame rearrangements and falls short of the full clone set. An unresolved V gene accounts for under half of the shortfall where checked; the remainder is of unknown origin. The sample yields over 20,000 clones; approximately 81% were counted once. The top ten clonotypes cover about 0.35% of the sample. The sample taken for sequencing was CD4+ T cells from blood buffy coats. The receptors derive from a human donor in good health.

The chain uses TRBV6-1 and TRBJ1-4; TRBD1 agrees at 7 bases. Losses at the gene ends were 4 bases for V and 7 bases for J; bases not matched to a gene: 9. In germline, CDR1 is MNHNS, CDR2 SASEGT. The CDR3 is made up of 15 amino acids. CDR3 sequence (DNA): TGTGCCAGCAGTGGACCGACAGGGCGAGGTGAAAAACTGTTTTTT. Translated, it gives CASSGPTGRGEKLFF.

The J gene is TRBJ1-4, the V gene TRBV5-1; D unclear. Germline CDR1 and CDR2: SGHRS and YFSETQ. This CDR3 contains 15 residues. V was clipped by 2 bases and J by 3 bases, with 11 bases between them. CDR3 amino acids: CASSFDGAANEKLFF. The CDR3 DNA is TGCGCCAGCAGCTTCGACGGTGCGGCTAATGAAAAACTGTTTTTT.

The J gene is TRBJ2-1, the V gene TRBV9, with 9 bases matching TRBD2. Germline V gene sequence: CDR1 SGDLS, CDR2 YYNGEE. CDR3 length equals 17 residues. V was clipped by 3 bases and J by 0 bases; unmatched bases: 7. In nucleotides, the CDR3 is TGTGCCAGCAGCGGAAGACTAGCGGTGAGCTCCTACAATGAGCAGTTCTTC. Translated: CASSGRLAVSSYNEQFF.

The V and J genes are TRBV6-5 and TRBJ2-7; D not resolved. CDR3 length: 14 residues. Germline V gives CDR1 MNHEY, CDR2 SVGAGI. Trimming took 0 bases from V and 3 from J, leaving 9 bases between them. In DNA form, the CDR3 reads TGTGCCAGCAGTTACTCGCGGCCAAACTACGAGCAGTACTTC. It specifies CASSYSRPNYEQYF.

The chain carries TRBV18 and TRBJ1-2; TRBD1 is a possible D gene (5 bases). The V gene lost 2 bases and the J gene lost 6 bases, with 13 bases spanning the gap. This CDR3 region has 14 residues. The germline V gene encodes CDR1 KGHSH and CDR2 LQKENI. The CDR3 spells CASSPLAWGDGYTF. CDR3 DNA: TGTGCCAGCTCACCATTGGCATGGGGGGATGGCTACACCTTC.

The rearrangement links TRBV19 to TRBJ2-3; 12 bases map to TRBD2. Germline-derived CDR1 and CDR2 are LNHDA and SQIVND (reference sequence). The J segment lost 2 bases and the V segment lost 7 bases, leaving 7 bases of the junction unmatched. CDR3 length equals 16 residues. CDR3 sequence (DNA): TGTGCCAGTATGCCGACTAGCGGGAGAGCCACAGATACGCAGTATTTT. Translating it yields CASMPTSGRATDTQYF.

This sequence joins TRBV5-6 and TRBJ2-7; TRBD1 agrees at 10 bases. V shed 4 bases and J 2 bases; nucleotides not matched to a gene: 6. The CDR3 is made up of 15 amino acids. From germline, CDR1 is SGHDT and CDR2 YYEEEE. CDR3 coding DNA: TGTGCCAGCAGCGCAGGGACAGGGGCAACCTACGAGCAGTACGTC. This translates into CASSAGTGATYEQYV.

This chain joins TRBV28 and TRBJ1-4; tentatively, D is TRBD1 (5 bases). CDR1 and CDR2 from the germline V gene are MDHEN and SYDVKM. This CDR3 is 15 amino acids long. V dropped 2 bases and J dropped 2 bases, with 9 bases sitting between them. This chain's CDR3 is CASSLGGTTNEKLFF. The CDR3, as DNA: TGTGCCAGCAGTTTAGGGGGGACCACTAATGAAAAACTGTTTTTT. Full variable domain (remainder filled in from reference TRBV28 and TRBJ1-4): DVKVTQSSRYLVKRTGEKVFLECVQDMDHENMFWYRQDPGLGLRLIYFSYDVKMKEKGDIPEGYSVSREKKERFSLILESASTNQTSMYLCASSLGGTTNEKLFFGSGTQLSVL.

The CDR3 region is CASSLAGGAYNEQFF. DNA of the CDR3: TGTGCCAGCAGCTTAGCCGGGGGGGCATACAATGAGCAGTTCTTC. This chain joins TRBV11-3 and TRBJ2-1, with 8 bases aligning to TRBD2. Trimming took 1 base from V and 4 from J; bases not matched to a gene: 3. Germline lookup yields CDR1 SGHNT and CDR2 YENEEA. This CDR3 region has 15 residues.

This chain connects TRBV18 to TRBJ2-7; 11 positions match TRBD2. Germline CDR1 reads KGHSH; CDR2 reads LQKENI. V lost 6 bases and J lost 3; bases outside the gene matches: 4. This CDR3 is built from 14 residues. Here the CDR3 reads CASSSTSGSYEQYF. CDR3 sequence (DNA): TGTGCCAGCTCGTCAACTAGCGGGAGCTACGAGCAGTACTTC.

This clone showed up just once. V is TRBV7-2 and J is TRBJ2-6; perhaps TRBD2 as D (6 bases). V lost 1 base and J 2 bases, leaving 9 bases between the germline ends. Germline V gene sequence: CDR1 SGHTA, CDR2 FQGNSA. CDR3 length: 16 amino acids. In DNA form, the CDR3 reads TGTGCCAGCAGCTTAGAAGGAGGGACTGGGGCCAACGTCCTGACTTTC. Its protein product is CASSLEGGTGANVLTF.

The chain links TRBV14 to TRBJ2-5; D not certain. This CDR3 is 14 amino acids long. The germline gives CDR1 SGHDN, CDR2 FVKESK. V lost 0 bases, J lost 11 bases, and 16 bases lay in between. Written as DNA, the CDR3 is TGTGCCAGCAGCCAAGATAATTGGTACCCTGAGCAGTACTTC. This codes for CASSQDNWYPEQYF. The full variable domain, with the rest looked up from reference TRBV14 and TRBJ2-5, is EAGVTQFPSHSVIEKGQTVTLRCDPISGHDNLYWYRRVMGKEIKFLLHFVKESKQDESGMPNNRFLAERTGGTYSTLKVQPAELEDSGVYFCASSQDNWYPEQYFGPGTRLLVL.

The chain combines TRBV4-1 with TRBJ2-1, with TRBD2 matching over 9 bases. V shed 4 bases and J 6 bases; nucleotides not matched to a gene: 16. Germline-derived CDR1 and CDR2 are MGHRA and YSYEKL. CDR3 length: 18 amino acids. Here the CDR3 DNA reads TGCGCCAGCAGCCCGGGACCACTGAAGCGGGAGGCTCCCAATGAGCAGTTCTTC. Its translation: CASSPGPLKREAPNEQFF.

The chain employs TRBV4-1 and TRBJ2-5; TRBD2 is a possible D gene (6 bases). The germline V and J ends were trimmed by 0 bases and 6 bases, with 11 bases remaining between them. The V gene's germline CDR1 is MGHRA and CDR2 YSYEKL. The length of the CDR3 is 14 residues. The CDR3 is CASSQDAGRKTQYF. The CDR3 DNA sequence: TGCGCCAGCAGCCAAGATGCAGGGAGGAAGACCCAGTACTTC.

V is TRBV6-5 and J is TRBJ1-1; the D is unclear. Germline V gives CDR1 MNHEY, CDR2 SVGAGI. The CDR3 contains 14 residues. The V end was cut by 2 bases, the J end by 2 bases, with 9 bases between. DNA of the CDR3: TGTGCCAGCAGTTACCGGGGTGTTAACACTGAAGCTTTCTTT. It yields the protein CASSYRGVNTEAFF.

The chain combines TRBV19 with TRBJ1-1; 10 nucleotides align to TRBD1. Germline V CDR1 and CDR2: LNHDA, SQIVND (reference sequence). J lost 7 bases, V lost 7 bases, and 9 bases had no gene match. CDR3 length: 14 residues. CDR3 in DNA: TGTGCCAGTATGAGGGACAGGGGAACGGGTGAAGCTTTCTTT. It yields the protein CASMRDRGTGEAFF.

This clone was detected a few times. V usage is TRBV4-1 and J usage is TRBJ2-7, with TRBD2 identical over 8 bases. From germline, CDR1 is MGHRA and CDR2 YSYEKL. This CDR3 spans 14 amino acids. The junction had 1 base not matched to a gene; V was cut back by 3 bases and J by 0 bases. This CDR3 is CASSQREVSYEQYF. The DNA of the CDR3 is TGCGCCAGCAGCCAGCGGGAGGTCTCCTACGAGCAGTACTTC.

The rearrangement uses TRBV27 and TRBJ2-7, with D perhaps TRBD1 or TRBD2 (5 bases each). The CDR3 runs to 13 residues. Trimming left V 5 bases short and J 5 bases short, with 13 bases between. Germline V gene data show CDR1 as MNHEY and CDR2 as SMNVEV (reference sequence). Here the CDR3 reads CASSLGARDEQYF. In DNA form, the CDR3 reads TGTGCCAGCAGTCTCGGGGCTAGGGACGAGCAGTACTTC.

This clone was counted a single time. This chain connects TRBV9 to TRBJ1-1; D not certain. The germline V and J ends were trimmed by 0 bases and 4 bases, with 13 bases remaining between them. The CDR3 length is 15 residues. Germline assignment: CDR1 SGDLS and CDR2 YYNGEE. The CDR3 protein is CASSVEPAGSTEAFF. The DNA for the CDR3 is TGTGCCAGCAGCGTAGAGCCGGCAGGTAGCACTGAAGCTTTCTTT.

The chain's CDR3 is CASSQDGNWKGYTF. CDR3 DNA sequence: TGCGCCAGCAGCCAAGATGGGAACTGGAAGGGCTACACCTTC. The chain joins TRBV4-1 to TRBJ1-2; D is uncertain. The CDR3 is 14 residues long. Trimming shortened V by 0 bases and J by 8 bases, and 13 bases separated the two germline ends. Germline CDR1 reads MGHRA; CDR2 reads YSYEKL.

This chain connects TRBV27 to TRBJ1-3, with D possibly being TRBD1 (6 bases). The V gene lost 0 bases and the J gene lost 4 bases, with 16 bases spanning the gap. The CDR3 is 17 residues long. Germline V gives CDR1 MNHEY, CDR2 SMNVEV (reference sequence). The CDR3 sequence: CASSLSPLRGKGNTIYF. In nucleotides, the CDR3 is TGTGCCAGCAGTTTATCACCACTCAGGGGCAAGGGAAACACCATATATTTT.

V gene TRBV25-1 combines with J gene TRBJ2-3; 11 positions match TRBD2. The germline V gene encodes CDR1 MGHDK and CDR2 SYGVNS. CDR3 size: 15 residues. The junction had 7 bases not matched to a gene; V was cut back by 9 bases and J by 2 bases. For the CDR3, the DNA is TGTGCCAGTGACATAGCGGGAGGGCCCACAGATACGCAGTATTTT. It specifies CASDIAGGPTDTQYF.

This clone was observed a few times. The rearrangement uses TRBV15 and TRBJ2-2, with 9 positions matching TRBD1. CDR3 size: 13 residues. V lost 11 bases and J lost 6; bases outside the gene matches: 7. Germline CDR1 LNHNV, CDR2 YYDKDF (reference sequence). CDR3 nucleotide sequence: TGTGCCGCACAGGGGGCGTACGCCGGGGAGCTGTTTTTT. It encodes CAAQGAYAGELFF.

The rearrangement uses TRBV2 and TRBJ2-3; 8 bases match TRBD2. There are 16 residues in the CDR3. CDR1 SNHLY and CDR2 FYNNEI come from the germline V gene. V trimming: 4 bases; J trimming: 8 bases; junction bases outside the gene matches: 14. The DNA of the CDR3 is TGTGCCAGCAGTGGGAGCGGGGGACATTTTGGTGGTACGCAGTATTTT. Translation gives CASSGSGGHFGGTQYF. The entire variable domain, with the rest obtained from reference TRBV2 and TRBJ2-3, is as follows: EPEVTQTPSHQVTQMGQEVILRCVPISNHLYFYWYRQILGQKVEFLVSFYNNEISEKSEIFDDQFSVERPDGSNFTLKIRSTKLEDSAMYFCASSGSGGHFGGTQYFGPGTRLTVL.

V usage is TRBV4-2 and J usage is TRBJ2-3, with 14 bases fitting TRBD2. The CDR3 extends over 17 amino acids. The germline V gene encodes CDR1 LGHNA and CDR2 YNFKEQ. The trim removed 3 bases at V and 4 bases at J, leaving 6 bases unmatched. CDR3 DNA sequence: TGTGCCAGCAGCCATGACGGACTAGCGGGGGGTTCAGATACGCAGTATTTT. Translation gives CASSHDGLAGGSDTQYF.